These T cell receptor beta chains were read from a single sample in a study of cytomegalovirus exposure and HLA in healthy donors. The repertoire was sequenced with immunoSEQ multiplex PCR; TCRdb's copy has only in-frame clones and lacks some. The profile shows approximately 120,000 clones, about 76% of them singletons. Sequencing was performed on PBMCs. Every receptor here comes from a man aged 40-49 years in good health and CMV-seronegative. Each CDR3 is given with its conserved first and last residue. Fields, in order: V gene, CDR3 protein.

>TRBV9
CASSFGGPGNIQYF
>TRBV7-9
CASSLADGGGQRSSYEQYF
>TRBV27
CASTSLGENEKLFF
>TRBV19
CASSISGNYGYTF
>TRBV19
CASSIERDSMNTEAFF
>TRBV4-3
CASSQVMLKSSPLHF
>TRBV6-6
CASSRQGLDNSPLHF
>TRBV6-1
CASARTGGAYGYTF
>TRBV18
CASSKDREKLFF
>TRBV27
CATGGRGDTGELFF
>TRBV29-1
CSVEGQGLYGYTF
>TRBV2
CATRVGRDQETQYF
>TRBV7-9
CAKSGRDSYEQYF
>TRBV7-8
CASSLARFAGSTDTQYF
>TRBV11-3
CASSPKLGQGMADTQYF
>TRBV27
CASSSTGTYNEQFF
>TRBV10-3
CAIRDRGGNYEQYF
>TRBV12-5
CASGLAVDRTGELFF
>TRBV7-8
CASSLFTGGYNEQFF
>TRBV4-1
CASSQVNSPEQYF
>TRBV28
CASSSPGGIGTDTQYF
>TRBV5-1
CASSVDRGRMNTEAFF
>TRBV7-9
CASSLSGDYGYTF
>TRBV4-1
CASSLRSGVVGGDGYTF
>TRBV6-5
CASSYEYRGQYEQYF
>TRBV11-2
CASSLPDRENTEAFF